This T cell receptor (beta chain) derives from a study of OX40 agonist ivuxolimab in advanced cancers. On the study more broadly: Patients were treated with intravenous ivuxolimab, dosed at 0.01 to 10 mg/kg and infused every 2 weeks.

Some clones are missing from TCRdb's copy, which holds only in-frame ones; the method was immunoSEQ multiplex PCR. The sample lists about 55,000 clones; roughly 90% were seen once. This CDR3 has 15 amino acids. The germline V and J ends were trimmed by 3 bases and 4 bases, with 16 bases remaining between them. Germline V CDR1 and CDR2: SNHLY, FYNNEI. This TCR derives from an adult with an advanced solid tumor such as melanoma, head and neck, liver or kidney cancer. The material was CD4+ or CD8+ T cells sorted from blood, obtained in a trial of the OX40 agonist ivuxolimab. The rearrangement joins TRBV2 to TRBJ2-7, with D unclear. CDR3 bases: TGTGCCAGCAGTGAGAGATTGAATACGAAGTACGAGCAGTACTTC. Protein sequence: CASSERLNTKYEQYF.